A single sample is the source of the 19 T cell receptor beta chains below, sequenced in a study of cytomegalovirus exposure and HLA in healthy donors. PCR primers comprised 60 Vbeta and 13 Jbeta primers. The protocol was immunoSEQ multiplex PCR, while the TCRdb copy is restricted to in-frame clones and leaves out a portion. The table has about 100,000 clones, about 74% seen once; the top ten hold under 5.5%. Sequencing input: PBMCs. These receptors were taken from a woman aged 18-35 years in good health and CMV-seropositive.

This clone was seen repeatedly, ten times or more. Other nucleotide sequences in the sample specify the same CDR3. The genes are TRBV27 and TRBJ2-7; D is perhaps TRBD2 (7 bases). CDR3 length: 13 amino acids. V lost 2 bases to trimming and J lost 6 bases, with 11 bases between them. The V gene's germline CDR1 is MNHEY and CDR2 SMNVEV (reference sequence). The CDR3 here is CASSLGRGGEQYF. DNA for the CDR3: TGTGCCAGCAGTTTAGGGAGGGGGGGCGAGCAGTACTTC.

The chain is built from TRBV19 and TRBJ1-5; weak D call: TRBD1 (6 bases). Trimming left V 3 bases short and J 1 base short, with 10 bases between. The CDR3 sequence is 15 residues long. The germline gives CDR1 LNHDA, CDR2 SQIVND (reference sequence). CDR3 loop: CASSIGQRSNQPQHF. The CDR3 DNA reads TGTGCCAGTAGTATTGGACAGAGGAGCAATCAGCCCCAGCATTTT.

The V gene is TRBV12-5, the J gene TRBJ2-7; TRBD2 aligns across 9 bases. Trimming at V came to 10 bases and at J to 4 bases, leaving 14 bases not matched to a gene. The CDR3 runs 15 residues. Germline-derived CDR1 and CDR2 are LGHNT and FRNRAP. CDR3 DNA: TGTGCTAATCGAGAGGGGCGGACTAGCGCTTACGAGCAGTACTTC. Translation: CANREGRTSAYEQYF.

The V and J genes are TRBV6-6 and TRBJ2-1, with D maybe TRBD2 (5 bases). CDR3 size: 16 residues. The ends were cut back, 2 bases at V and 14 bases at J, with 25 bases in the middle. Per the germline V gene, CDR1 is MNHNY and CDR2 is SVGAGI (reference sequence). CDR3 residues: CASSYSVETIGPTEFF. DNA of the CDR3: TGTGCCAGCAGTTACAGCGTAGAGACTATCGGCCCTACAGAGTTCTTC.

This chain uses TRBV10-3 with TRBJ2-3; TRBD2 aligns across 7 bases. Losses at the gene ends were 11 bases for V and 2 bases for J; bases not matched to a gene: 7. CDR1 is ENHRY, CDR2 SYGVKD, per germline. The length of the CDR3 is 13 residues. The CDR3 loop is CAYKREYTDTQYF. The DNA of the CDR3 is TGTGCCTATAAGCGGGAATACACAGATACGCAGTATTTT.

This clone showed up just once. This chain uses TRBV7-2 with TRBJ2-7; TRBD2 matches 9 bases. V shed 1 base, J shed 2 bases, and the junction held 3 bases outside the gene matches. Germline V gene data show CDR1 as SGHTA and CDR2 as FQGNSA. The CDR3 totals 15 residues. CDR3 sequence: CASSLGSGSPYEQYF. In DNA form, the CDR3 reads TGTGCCAGCAGCTTAGGTAGCGGGAGCCCCTACGAGCAGTACTTC.

The chain employs TRBV6-1 and TRBJ1-1; D is ambiguous. V was pared by 10 bases and J by 3 bases, with 18 bases between. CDR1 MNHNS and CDR2 SASEGT come from the germline V gene. The CDR3 totals 14 residues. The CDR3 reads CATQYPAVDTEAFF. CDR3 nucleotide sequence: TGTGCCACCCAATACCCCGCGGTTGACACTGAAGCTTTCTTT.

This clone was detected only once. The chain employs TRBV10-3 and TRBJ2-1, with 8 nucleotides matching TRBD1. This CDR3 has 16 residues. Looked up from germline, CDR1 is ENHRY and CDR2 is SYGVKD. With V trimmed by 4 bases and J by 4 bases, 9 bases remained unmatched. This CDR3 reads CAISALTGEFYNEQFF. For the CDR3, the DNA is TGTGCCATCAGTGCTTTGACAGGGGAATTTTACAATGAGCAGTTCTTC.

The chain recombines TRBV28 with TRBJ1-2; the D gene is possibly TRBD1 (5 bases). Per the germline V gene, CDR1 is MDHEN and CDR2 is SYDVKM. The CDR3 runs 13 residues. Trimming took off 7 bases at V and 4 bases at J, with 13 bases between the two ends. DNA for the CDR3: TGTGCCAGCACCCCATGGGGGGGCTATGGCTACACCTTC. It is translated as CASTPWGGYGYTF.

This clone appeared once. This chain joins TRBV5-4 and TRBJ2-1; 10 nucleotides align to TRBD2. Per the germline V gene, CDR1 is SGHNT and CDR2 is YYREEE (reference sequence). There are 15 residues in the CDR3. Losses at the gene ends were 4 bases for V and 6 bases for J; bases not matched to a gene: 7. The CDR3, as DNA: TGTGCCAGCAGCGAACTAGCGGGAACTCTCAATGAGCAGTTCTTC. Translation: CASSELAGTLNEQFF.

The DNA of the CDR3 is TGTGCCAGCAGCCCTTGGACTAGCGGGTCCTCCCGGGAGTACTTC. Protein: CASSPWTSGSSREYF. The chain combines TRBV27 with TRBJ2-7; the match to TRBD2 covers 11 bases. With V trimmed by 6 bases and J by 11 bases, 15 bases remained unmatched. In germline, CDR1 is MNHEY, CDR2 SMNVEV (reference sequence). This CDR3 region has 15 residues.

The chain combines TRBV19 with TRBJ2-7; 9 bases are a match to TRBD2. This CDR3 is 14 amino acids long. The germline V gene has CDR1 LNHDA and CDR2 SQIVND (reference sequence). V was pared by 5 bases and J by 5 bases, with 7 bases of the junction left unmatched. Here the CDR3 reads CASSASGTFNEQYF. CDR3 nucleotides: TGTGCCAGTAGTGCTAGCGGGACCTTTAACGAGCAGTACTTC.

The rearrangement joins TRBV29-1 to TRBJ2-5; TRBD1 matches at 7 bases. The J call is doubtful: the DNA matches TRBJ2-7 better. From germline, CDR1 is SQVTM and CDR2 ANQGSEA. There are 13 residues in the CDR3. The CDR3 here is CSVGGTVTYEQYF. CDR3 DNA sequence: TGCAGCGTTGGAGGGACAGTAACCTACGAGCAGTACTTC.

The chain couples TRBV5-1 to TRBJ2-3; 13 bases are a match to TRBD2. The CDR3 totals 18 residues. The V and J ends lost 0 bases and 1 base, in that order; junction bases with no gene match: 5. Per germline, CDR1 SGHRS and CDR2 YFSETQ. The CDR3 DNA follows: TGCGCCAGCAGCTTGGCACCGGGGACTAGCGGGGGCACAGATACGCAGTATTTT. Protein product: CASSLAPGTSGGTDTQYF.

J is TRBJ1-1 and V is TRBV27; D ambiguous. Per germline, CDR1 MNHEY and CDR2 SMNVEV (reference sequence). V was pared by 10 bases and J by 11 bases, with 26 bases between. This CDR3 is built from 14 residues. The DNA of the CDR3 is TGTGCCACCTGGGCCTCGTATGGCGCACTTTGGGCTTTCTTT. Translating gives CATWASYGALWAFF.

A single count supports this clone. This chain connects TRBV6-4 to TRBJ2-1, with D perhaps TRBD1 (5 bases). The CDR3 extends over 15 amino acids. Trimming left V 7 bases short and J 10 bases short, with 23 bases between. CDR1 is MRHNA, CDR2 SNTAGT, per germline. The CDR3 spells CASTPGRDDSEEQFF. In DNA, the CDR3 is TGTGCCAGCACCCCCGGCAGGGATGACTCGGAGGAGCAGTTCTTC.

The table lists this clone with a few counts. V gene TRBV4-2 combines with J gene TRBJ2-7; the match to TRBD1 covers 8 bases. The CDR3 has 15 amino acids. Germline CDR1 LGHNA, CDR2 YNFKEQ. The ends lost 3 bases at V and 6 bases at J; junction bases unmatched: 10. The CDR3 coding sequence is TGTGCCAGCAGCCAGTTGAAGGCAGGGGGCGCCGAGCAGTACTTC. Amino acid sequence: CASSQLKAGGAEQYF.

This rearrangement joins TRBV4-3 to TRBJ2-5, with D possibly being TRBD2 (6 bases). The J call is in doubt because the DNA end fits TRBJ2-7 better. The length of the CDR3 is 14 residues. Germline V lookup: CDR1 LGHNA, CDR2 YSLEER. CDR3 sequence: CASPGCREEDEQYF. DNA of the CDR3: TGCGCCAGCCCAGGTTGCAGGGAGGAGGACGAGCAGTACTTC.

The chain is built from TRBV6-6 and TRBJ2-7; D perhaps matches TRBD2 (6 bases). Trimming removed 7 bases from V and 4 bases from J, with 14 bases in between. Germline assignment: CDR1 MNHNY and CDR2 SVGAGI (reference sequence). CDR3 length: 13 residues. CDR3 sequence: CASNTQEGYEQYF. In DNA, the CDR3 is TGTGCCAGCAACACCCAGGAGGGATACGAGCAGTACTTC.